This T cell receptor beta chain was sequenced in a study of blood T cell repertoires in COVID-19. At the level of the study: T cells, B-cell-depleted T cells, or PBMCs provided the cDNA or gDNA that served as material.

Cohorts were determined from participant-reported clinical history. Cohort 3 recovery required two negative PCRs, clearance, or symptom resolution. Original processing notes: How many nucleated cells were present was estimated from reference gene primer amplification. TCRdb's copy holds only in-frame clones and misses some; the assay was immunoSEQ multiplex PCR. Clonal size and the V and J genes are those of that table, whereas D and trimming came from the DNA. The repertoire has 190,000 or so clones, roughly 77% of them found once; the top ten carry nearly 9.5%. Material for sequencing was PBMCs or T cells enriched from blood (not recorded which). The clonotype originates from a man in his forties or fifties who had recovered from COVID-19.

The CDR3 sequence: CASSAGVTGSYEQYF. DNA for the CDR3: TGCGCCAGCAGCGCGGGCGTTACAGGGTCGTACGAGCAGTACTTC. The V and J genes are TRBV5-1 and TRBJ2-7, with D possibly being TRBD1 (6 bases). This CDR3 is 15 amino acids long. V was cut by 4 bases and J by 4 bases, with 18 bases left in between. CDR1 and CDR2 (germline): SGHRS, YFSETQ.